This T cell receptor beta chain stems from a study of blood T cell repertoires in COVID-19. Data came from immunoSEQ multiplex PCR; TCRdb stores just in-frame clones and leaves some out. Altogether around 190,000 clones are present, 83% being singletons, with the ten largest covering approximately 1.5%. The TCR comes from a human donor in a cohort sampled during active COVID-19. Specimen: peripheral blood.

The CDR3 sequence is CASSLEGAEAFF. CDR3 in DNA: TGCGCCAGCAGCTTGGAAGGAGCTGAAGCTTTCTTT. The gene calls are TRBV5-1 and TRBJ1-1; D call uncertain. The germline V gene encodes CDR1 SGHRS and CDR2 YFSETQ. The CDR3 spans 12 residues. Deletions cut 0 bases from V and 6 bases from J, with 6 bases between.